These 32 T cell receptor beta chains came from one sample sequenced in a study of shared clonotypes between healthy human individuals. The repertoire was sequenced with immunoSEQ multiplex PCR; TCRdb's copy has only in-frame clones and lacks some. The sample records some 2,500,000 clones, 93% being singletons. Sequencing was performed on naive CD4+ T cells from PBMCs. The subset denotes: CD45RA+ positively selected. The receptors here all came from a man aged 18 to 29 in good health. Some clones in this sample may be carry-over from other donors' samples.

The chain joins TRBV7-6 to TRBJ2-7; 9 positions match TRBD2. V lost 1 base, J lost 6 bases, and 16 bases stayed unmatched. Germline V gene data show CDR1 as SGHVS and CDR2 as FNYEAQ. The CDR3 covers 18 residues. DNA of the CDR3: TGTGCCAGCAGCTTAGTTGGTGGGATAGCGGGAGTTACCGCCGAGCAGTACTTC. Protein product: CASSLVGGIAGVTAEQYF.

The V and J genes are TRBV18 and TRBJ1-4, with D tentatively TRBD1 (6 bases). V lost 3 bases to trimming and J lost 5 bases, with 13 bases between them. Germline CDR1 KGHSH, CDR2 LQKENI. This CDR3 is built from 15 residues. The CDR3 region has the DNA TGTGCCAGCTCACCCCTGACAGGACCCAATGAAAAACTGTTTTTT. It encodes CASSPLTGPNEKLFF.

This chain links TRBV11-1 with TRBJ2-1, with D maybe TRBD1 (6 bases). The V gene lost 5 bases and the J gene lost 5 bases, with 19 bases spanning the gap. This CDR3 has 16 amino acids. The germline V gene encodes CDR1 SGHAT and CDR2 FQDESV (reference sequence). The CDR3 DNA follows: TGTGCCAGCAGCCCTTGGGGGCGACAGACAGACAATGAGCAGTTCTTC. It is translated as CASSPWGRQTDNEQFF.

V gene TRBV2 combines with J gene TRBJ2-7; 8 bases fit TRBD2. V dropped 7 bases and J dropped 0; count of bases not matched to a gene: 8. Germline V CDR1 and CDR2: SNHLY, FYNNEI. The CDR3 spans 15 residues. The CDR3 loop is CASIGGLGFSYEQYF. For the CDR3, the DNA is TGTGCCAGCATAGGGGGACTAGGGTTCTCCTACGAGCAGTACTTC.

The chain is built from TRBV2 and TRBJ2-5; D is undetermined. CDR1 and CDR2 from the germline V gene are SNHLY and FYNNEI. The CDR3 consists of 13 residues. Trimming took off 11 bases at V and 2 bases at J, with 15 bases between the two ends. CDR3 loop: CAGSDLPQETQYF. The DNA of the CDR3 is TGTGCCGGATCCGATCTTCCTCAAGAGACCCAGTACTTC.

In nucleotides, the CDR3 is TGTGCCAGCAGCTTAGAGGGCAGGACCTACGAGCAGTACTTC. It encodes CASSLEGRTYEQYF. The chain employs TRBV11-3 and TRBJ2-7; D is uncertain. Trimming took 0 bases from V and 2 from J, leaving 8 bases between them. The CDR3 extends over 14 amino acids. Germline CDR1 and CDR2: SGHNT and YENEEA.

About this clone: The sample contains more than one DNA sequence encoding this CDR3. This rearrangement joins TRBV28 to TRBJ2-7; D gene ambiguous. In germline, CDR1 is MDHEN, CDR2 SYDVKM. V dropped 2 bases and J dropped 0 bases, with 11 bases sitting between them. CDR3 size: 15 residues. This CDR3 reads CASSLRTESSYEQYF. CDR3 sequence (DNA): TGTGCCAGCAGTTTAAGGACCGAGAGCTCCTACGAGCAGTACTTC.

The chain is built from TRBV30 and TRBJ2-7; 10 nucleotides line up with TRBD2. V lost 4 bases and J lost 3; bases outside the gene matches: 3. CDR3 length: 13 amino acids. From germline, CDR1 is GTSNPN and CDR2 SVGIG (reference sequence). The CDR3, as DNA: TGTGCCTGGACCTTAGCGGGAGGCTACGAGCAGTACTTC. Translated, it gives CAWTLAGGYEQYF. Variable domain in full (rest from reference TRBV30 and TRBJ2-7): SQTIHQWPATLVQPVGSPLSLECTVEGTSNPNLYWYRQAAGRGLQLLFYSVGIGQISSEVPQNLSASRPQDRQFILSSKKLLLSDSGFYLCAWTLAGGYEQYFGPGTRLTVT.

The rearrangement links TRBV4-2 to TRBJ2-1; 8 nucleotides align to TRBD2. CDR1 LGHNA and CDR2 YNFKEQ come from the germline V gene. The CDR3 totals 17 residues. Trimming at V came to 3 bases and at J to 7 bases, leaving 14 bases not matched to a gene. CDR3 loop: CASSHQNSAGVWNEQFF. CDR3 nucleotide sequence: TGTGCCAGCAGCCATCAAAACTCAGCGGGAGTGTGGAATGAGCAGTTCTTC.

V and J are TRBV10-3 and TRBJ2-7; 8 nucleotides align to TRBD2. This CDR3 spans 14 amino acids. With V trimmed by 6 bases and J by 1 base, 5 bases remained unmatched. Germline CDR1 ENHRY, CDR2 SYGVKD. CDR3 residues: CAIRSGRGSYEQYF. CDR3 bases: TGTGCCATCAGGAGCGGGAGAGGATCCTACGAGCAGTACTTC.

The chain joins TRBV28 to TRBJ2-5; 9 bases are shared with TRBD2. The CDR3 is 13 amino acids. Trimming cost V 8 bases and J 3 bases; bases outside gene matches: 4. Germline V lookup: CDR1 MDHEN, CDR2 SYDVKM. The CDR3 DNA follows: TGTGCCAGCCGTAGCGGGAGAAAAGAGACCCAGTACTTC. It is translated as CASRSGRKETQYF.

The DNA of the CDR3 is TGTGCCAGCAGCTGGTCCTATCCGAACACTGAAGCTTTCTTT. Protein sequence: CASSWSYPNTEAFF. This rearrangement joins TRBV7-8 to TRBJ1-1, with no clear D. CDR1 is SGHVS, CDR2 FQNEAQ, per germline. The CDR3 is 14 amino acids. The V end was cut by 4 bases, the J end by 1 base, with 10 bases between.

The genes are TRBV4-1 and TRBJ1-5, with 9 nucleotides matching TRBD1. Germline V CDR1 and CDR2: MGHRA, YSYEKL. The CDR3 contains 17 residues. Trimming took 0 bases from V and 4 from J; bases not matched to a gene: 7. The CDR3: CASSQDPGTGRNQPQHF. DNA of the CDR3: TGCGCCAGCAGCCAAGATCCTGGGACAGGGAGAAATCAGCCCCAGCATTTT.

Concerning this clone itself: An end of the junction differs from the germline gene, which may be a read error. Additional DNA sequences in this sample encode the identical CDR3. The chain joins TRBV29-1 to TRBJ1-2; 9 bases agree with TRBD1. The CDR3 runs to 14 residues. The V gene's germline CDR1 is SQVTM and CDR2 ANQGSEA. The CDR3 sequence: CSVRGQGNRYGYTF. CDR3 nucleotide sequence: TGTAGCGTGAGGGGACAGGGCAACCGCTATGGCTACACCTTC.

The chain links TRBV19 to TRBJ1-1; D not resolved. Trimming removed 6 bases at V and 1 base at J, with 18 bases between. The CDR3 is 16 residues long. Germline V lookup: CDR1 LNHDA, CDR2 SQIVND (reference sequence). The CDR3 reads CASRSGRWARNTEAFF. In nucleotides, the CDR3 is TGTGCCAGTAGGTCCGGAAGGTGGGCGAGGAACACTGAAGCTTTCTTT.

This clone was detected a few times. Other DNA sequences in the sample encode the same CDR3. V and J are TRBV5-1 and TRBJ1-1; tentative D call: TRBD1 (5 bases). Trimming took off 4 bases at V and 0 bases at J, with 10 bases between the two ends. The CDR3 contains 14 residues. Germline CDR1 SGHRS, CDR2 YFSETQ. The CDR3 DNA reads TGCGCCAGCAGCCTCGGGACGGTGAACACTGAAGCTTTCTTT. It is translated as CASSLGTVNTEAFF.

This clone was found once. DNA for the CDR3: TGTGCCAGCAGTGCGGCGGCCTGGAATGAGCAGTTCTTC. Protein: CASSAAAWNEQFF. This chain links TRBV6-4 with TRBJ2-1; no clear D. The CDR3 loop spans 13 amino acids. Looked up from germline, CDR1 is MRHNA and CDR2 is SNTAGT. The V end lost 4 bases, the J end lost 7 bases, and 11 bases lay between the germline ends.

This clone was seen only once. This sequence joins TRBV4-3 and TRBJ1-2; unclear D gene. V dropped 5 bases and J dropped 7 bases, with 17 bases sitting between them. Germline lookup yields CDR1 LGHNA and CDR2 YSLEER. This CDR3 contains 14 residues. CDR3 bases: TGCGCCAGCAGCAAGATCCCAGGTGACGGTGGCTACACCTTC. This codes for CASSKIPGDGGYTF.

The chain recombines TRBV6-5 with TRBJ2-7, with TRBD2 matching 8 bases. J gave up 7 bases and V 10 bases, and 18 bases lay outside the gene matches. The germline CDR1 and CDR2 sequences are MNHEY and SVGAGI. The CDR3 runs to 15 residues. CDR3 region: CATTPTSGRKWEQYF. The CDR3 DNA is TGTGCCACCACCCCCACTAGCGGTAGAAAATGGGAGCAGTACTTC.

The chain carries TRBV9 and TRBJ2-5; possibly TRBD2 for D (6 bases). With 1 base removed from V and 7 bases from J, the gap between germline ends came to 14 bases. CDR3 length: 14 residues. Germline V gene sequence: CDR1 SGDLS, CDR2 YYNGEE. The CDR3 loop is CASSVTSRSPTQYF. CDR3 DNA sequence: TGTGCCAGCAGCGTAACTAGCCGGTCCCCGACCCAGTACTTC.

The chain links TRBV18 to TRBJ2-1, with 13 bases identical to TRBD2. This CDR3 has 16 residues. V was pared by 6 bases and J by 8 bases, with 10 bases of the junction left unmatched. The germline V gene encodes CDR1 KGHSH and CDR2 LQKENI. The DNA of the CDR3 is TGTGCCAGCTCCATGCTACTAGCGGGAGGGCGCGATGAGCAGTTCTTC. The encoded protein is CASSMLLAGGRDEQFF.

For this clone: Other DNA variants within this sample encode the same CDR3. The chain joins TRBV18 to TRBJ2-2, with D perhaps TRBD1 (6 bases). Per the germline V gene, CDR1 is KGHSH and CDR2 is LQKENI. The ends were cut back, 6 bases at V and 4 bases at J, with 15 bases in the middle. This CDR3 comprises 15 residues. The CDR3 here is CASSPLTGTTGELFF. The CDR3 DNA is TGTGCCAGCTCCCCCCTCACAGGGACCACCGGGGAGCTGTTTTTT.

CDR3 DNA sequence: TGTGCCAGTAGTTGGACCGGGACAGGGGTTAATGAAAAACTGTTTTTT. As protein: CASSWTGTGVNEKLFF. This chain joins TRBV19 and TRBJ1-4; 10 bases are shared with TRBD1. CDR1 is LNHDA, CDR2 SQIVND, per germline (reference sequence). V was clipped by 5 bases and J by 4 bases; unmatched bases: 7. This CDR3 contains 16 residues.

The chain is built from TRBV5-4 and TRBJ2-6; TRBD2 matches at 7 bases. There are 18 residues in the CDR3. V gave up 4 bases and J gave up 0 bases; unmatched junction bases: 10. CDR1 is SGHNT and CDR2 is YYREEE in the germline V gene (reference sequence). DNA for the CDR3: TGTGCCAGCAGCCCGGGGCTAGCGGTTCTCTCTGGGGCCAACGTCCTGACTTTC. This translates into CASSPGLAVLSGANVLTF.

CDR3 in amino acids: CASSPGVVNQETQYF. The DNA of the CDR3 is TGTGCCAGCAGCCCTGGGGTGGTCAACCAAGAGACCCAGTACTTC. The J gene is TRBJ2-5, the V gene TRBV7-3; D not resolved. Trimming cost V 5 bases and J 0 bases, with 13 bases left between them. Germline loops: CDR1 SGHTA, CDR2 FQGTGA. The CDR3 sequence is 15 residues long.

The chain uses TRBV5-6 and TRBJ1-2; no definite D call. This CDR3 contains 12 residues. Per the germline V gene, CDR1 is SGHDT and CDR2 is YYEEEE. The germline V and J ends were trimmed by 0 bases and 8 bases, with 8 bases remaining between them. The CDR3 protein is CASSLAVFGYTF. Written as DNA, the CDR3 is TGTGCCAGCAGCTTGGCCGTATTCGGCTACACCTTC.

This sequence joins TRBV7-9 and TRBJ1-4; possible D gene TRBD1, 6 bases. V dropped 0 bases and J dropped 4 bases, with 15 bases sitting between them. From germline, CDR1 is SEHNR and CDR2 FQNEAQ (reference sequence). The CDR3 contains 17 residues. In nucleotides, the CDR3 is TGTGCCAGCAGCTTAGCTCGGAGGACAGCTTATAATGAAAAACTGTTTTTT. This gives the protein CASSLARRTAYNEKLFF.

The chain has TRBV9 and TRBJ2-3; D remains unclear. Germline assignment: CDR1 SGDLS and CDR2 YYNGEE. Deletions cut 4 bases from V and 5 bases from J, with 14 bases between. The CDR3 totals 14 residues. This chain's CDR3 is CASSQAPLKDTQYF. The CDR3, as DNA: TGTGCCAGCAGCCAGGCCCCCCTTAAAGATACGCAGTATTTT.

This clone was seen once. The chain combines TRBV27 with TRBJ2-7; the D gene could be TRBD1 or TRBD2 (5 bases each). The V and J ends lost 7 bases and 0 bases respectively, with 22 bases between them. Per germline, CDR1 MNHEY and CDR2 SMNVEV (reference sequence). The CDR3 runs to 17 residues. CDR3 amino acids: CASNPLWGRGDSYEQYF. As DNA, the CDR3 is TGTGCCAGCAACCCTCTTTGGGGACGTGGGGACTCCTACGAGCAGTACTTC.

In DNA form, the CDR3 reads TGTGCCAGCATTATAACACCGGGACAGTACTACGAGCAGTACTTC. Translation: CASIITPGQYYEQYF. This chain links TRBV6-1 with TRBJ2-7, with 7 positions matching TRBD1. Germline V gene sequence: CDR1 MNHNS, CDR2 SASEGT. This CDR3 contains 15 residues. The junction had 12 bases not matched to a gene; V was cut back by 7 bases and J by 3 bases.

As to this clone: The sample holds other DNA sequences that translate to the same CDR3. V gene TRBV5-4 combines with J gene TRBJ2-1; TRBD2 agrees at 10 bases. The J segment lost 4 bases and the V segment lost 1 base, leaving 2 bases of the junction unmatched. The CDR3 runs 15 residues. The germline V gene encodes CDR1 SGHNT and CDR2 YYREEE (reference sequence). CDR3 sequence (DNA): TGTGCCAGCAGCTTGACTAGCGGGACTTACAATGAGCAGTTCTTC. Translated: CASSLTSGTYNEQFF.

V is TRBV5-1 and J is TRBJ1-3; 8 bases are shared with TRBD1. The CDR3 length is 14 residues. V shed 4 bases and J 4 bases; nucleotides not matched to a gene: 4. The V gene's germline CDR1 is SGHRS and CDR2 YFSETQ. CDR3 coding DNA: TGCGCCAGCAGCGCCGGACAGGGAGGAAACACCATATATTTT. This sequence encodes CASSAGQGGNTIYF.